This T cell receptor beta chain derives from a study of T cell responses to AZD1222 COVID-19 vaccine. Here immunoSEQ multiplex PCR was the method, and the copy in TCRdb shows in-frame clones only, minus some. The table lists around 130,000 clones, about 82% of them singletons. V was cut by 0 bases and J by 1 base, with 3 bases left in between. CDR3 size: 14 residues. Germline V gene lookup returns CDR1 LGHDT and CDR2 YNNKEL (reference sequence). V gene TRBV3-1 (or the pseudogene TRBV3-2) combines with J gene TRBJ2-2; no definite D call. The TCR was taken from an adult in good health. The sequences come from peripheral blood, collected on day 0 of AZD1222 vaccination. As DNA, the CDR3 is TGTGCCAGCAGCCAAGACGGGAACACCGGGGAGCTGTTTTTT. Its protein is CASSQDGNTGELFF.